This entry is about one T cell receptor beta chain. Original data processing: Using reference gene primer amplification, nucleated cell counts were estimated. Sequencing was performed with immunoSEQ multiplex PCR; in TCRdb, only in-frame clones are kept and a portion is missing. The DNA was the basis for D and trimming; V, J and clone size are from that table. This table holds 150,000 to 200,000 clones, around 82% found once. These data are taken from a study of blood T cell repertoires in COVID-19. CDR1 and CDR2 from the germline V gene are MNHEY and SMNVEV (reference sequence). The length of the CDR3 is 16 residues. After removal of 0 bases from V and 3 bases from J, the junction contained 3 bases not matched to a gene. Seattle patient enrollment occurred during active infection, with longitudinal follow-up thereafter.

This clonotype originated in a woman in her thirties or forties with COVID-19, enrolled during active disease. V is TRBV27 and J is TRBJ2-1; 9 nucleotides align to TRBD2. The sequenced sample consisted of peripheral blood. CDR3 nucleotide sequence: TGTGCCAGCAGTTTATCGTCGACTAGCGGCTACAATGAGCAGTTCTTC. It translates to CASSLSSTSGYNEQFF.